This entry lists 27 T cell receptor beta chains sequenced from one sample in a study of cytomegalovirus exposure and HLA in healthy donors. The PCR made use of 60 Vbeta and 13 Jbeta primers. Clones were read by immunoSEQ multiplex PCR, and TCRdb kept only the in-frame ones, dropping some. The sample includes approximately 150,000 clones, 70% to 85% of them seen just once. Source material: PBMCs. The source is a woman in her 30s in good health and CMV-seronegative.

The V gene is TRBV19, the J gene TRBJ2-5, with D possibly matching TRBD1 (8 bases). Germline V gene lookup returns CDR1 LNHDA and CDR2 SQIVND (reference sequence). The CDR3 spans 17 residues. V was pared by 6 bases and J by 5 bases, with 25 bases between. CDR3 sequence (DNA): TGTGCCAGTAGAAGCGGGACAGGTAGAGGGTATATGGAGACCCAGTACTTC. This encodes CASRSGTGRGYMETQYF.

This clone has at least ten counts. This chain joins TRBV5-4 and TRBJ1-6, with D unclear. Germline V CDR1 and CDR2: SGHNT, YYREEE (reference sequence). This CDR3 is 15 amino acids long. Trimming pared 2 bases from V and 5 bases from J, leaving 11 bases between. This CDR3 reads CASSFGGRNNSPLHF. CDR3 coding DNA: TGTGCCAGCAGCTTTGGCGGCAGAAATAATTCACCCCTCCACTTT. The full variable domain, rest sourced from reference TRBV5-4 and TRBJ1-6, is ETGVTQSPTHLIKTRGQQVTLRCSSQSGHNTVSWYQQALGQGPQFIFQYYREEENGRGNFPPRFSGLQFPNYSSELNVNALELDDSALYLCASSFGGRNNSPLHFGNGTRLTVT.

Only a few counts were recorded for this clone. The CDR3 reads CAISQTSGLNTGELFF. For the CDR3, the DNA is TGTGCCATCAGCCAGACTAGCGGGCTAAACACCGGGGAGCTGTTTTTT. The chain has TRBV10-3 and TRBJ2-2; 10 bases line up with TRBD2. With V trimmed by 6 bases and J by 2 bases, 6 bases remained unmatched. CDR3 length: 16 amino acids. The V gene's germline CDR1 is ENHRY and CDR2 SYGVKD.

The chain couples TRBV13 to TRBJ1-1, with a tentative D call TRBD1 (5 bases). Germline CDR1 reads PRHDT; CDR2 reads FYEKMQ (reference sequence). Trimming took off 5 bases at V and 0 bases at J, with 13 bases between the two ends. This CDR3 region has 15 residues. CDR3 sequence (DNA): TGTGCCAGCAGCCAAGACGACAGACTGAACACTGAAGCTTTCTTT. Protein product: CASSQDDRLNTEAFF. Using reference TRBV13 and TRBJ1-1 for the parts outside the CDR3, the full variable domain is AAGVIQSPRHLIKEKRETATLKCYPIPRHDTVYWYQQGPGQDPQFLISFYEKMQSDKGSIPDRFSAQQFSDYHSELNMSSLELGDSALYFCASSQDDRLNTEAFFGQGTRLTVV.

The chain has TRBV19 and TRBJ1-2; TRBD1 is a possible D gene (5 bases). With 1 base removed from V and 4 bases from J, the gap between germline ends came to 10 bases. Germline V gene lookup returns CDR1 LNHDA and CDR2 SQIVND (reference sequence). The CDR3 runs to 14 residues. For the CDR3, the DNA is TGTGCCAGTAGTATAGGTGAAGGGGTCTATGGCTACACCTTC. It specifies CASSIGEGVYGYTF.

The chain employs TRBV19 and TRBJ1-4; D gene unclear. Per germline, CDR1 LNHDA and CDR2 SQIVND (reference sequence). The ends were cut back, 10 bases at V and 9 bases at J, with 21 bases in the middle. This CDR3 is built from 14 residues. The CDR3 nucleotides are TGTGCCACCACCCAGGCGTCAGGCTCCCAAAAACTGTTTTTT. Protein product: CATTQASGSQKLFF. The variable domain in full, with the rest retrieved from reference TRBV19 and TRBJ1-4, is DGGITQSPKYLFRKEGQNVTLSCEQNLNHDAMYWYRQDPGQGLRLIYYSQIVNDFQKGDIAEGYSVSREKKESFPLTVTSAQKNPTAFYLCATTQASGSQKLFFGSGTQLSVL.

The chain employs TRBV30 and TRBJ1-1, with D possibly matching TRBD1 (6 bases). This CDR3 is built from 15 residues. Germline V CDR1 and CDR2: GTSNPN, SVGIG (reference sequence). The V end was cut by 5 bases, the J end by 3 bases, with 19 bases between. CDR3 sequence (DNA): TGTGCCTGGGAGGAGGAGACAGGACTAGACACTGAAGCTTTCTTT. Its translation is CAWEEETGLDTEAFF.

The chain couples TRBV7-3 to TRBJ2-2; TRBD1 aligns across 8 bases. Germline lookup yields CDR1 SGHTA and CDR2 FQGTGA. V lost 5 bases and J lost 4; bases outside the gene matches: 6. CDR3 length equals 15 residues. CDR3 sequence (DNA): TGTGCCAGCAGCCTTCAGGGGGCGGGCACCGGGGAGCTGTTTTTT. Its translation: CASSLQGAGTGELFF.

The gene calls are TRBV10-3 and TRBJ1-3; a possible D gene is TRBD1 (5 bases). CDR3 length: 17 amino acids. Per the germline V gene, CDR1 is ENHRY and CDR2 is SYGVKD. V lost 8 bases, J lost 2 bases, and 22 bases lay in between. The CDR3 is CAIGPGHIGVTGNTIYF. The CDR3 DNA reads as TGTGCCATCGGGCCAGGGCATATCGGAGTCACTGGAAACACCATATATTTT.

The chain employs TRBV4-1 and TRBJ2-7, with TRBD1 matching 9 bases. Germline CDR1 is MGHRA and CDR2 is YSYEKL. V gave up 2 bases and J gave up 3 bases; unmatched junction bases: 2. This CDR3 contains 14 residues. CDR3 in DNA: TGCGCCAGCAGCCAAACAGGGGGCGACTACGAGCAGTACTTC. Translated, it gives CASSQTGGDYEQYF.

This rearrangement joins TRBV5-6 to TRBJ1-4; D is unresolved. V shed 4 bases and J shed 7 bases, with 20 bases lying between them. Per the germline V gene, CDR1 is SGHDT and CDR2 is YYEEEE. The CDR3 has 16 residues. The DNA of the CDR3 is TGTGCCAGCAGCCCGGCCGGGGTCACTCTGGGTGAAAAACTGTTTTTT. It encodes CASSPAGVTLGEKLFF.

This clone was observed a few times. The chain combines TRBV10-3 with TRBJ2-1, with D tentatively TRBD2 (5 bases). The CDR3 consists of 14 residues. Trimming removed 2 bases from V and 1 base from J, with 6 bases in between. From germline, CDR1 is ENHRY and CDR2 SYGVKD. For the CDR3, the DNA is TGTGCCATCAGTGAGCGGGATTCCTACAATGAGCAGTTCTTC. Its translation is CAISERDSYNEQFF.

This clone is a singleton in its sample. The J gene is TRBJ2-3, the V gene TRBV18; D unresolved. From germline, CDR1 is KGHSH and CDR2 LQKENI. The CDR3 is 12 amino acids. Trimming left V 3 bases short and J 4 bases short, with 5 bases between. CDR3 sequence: CASSPLADTQYF. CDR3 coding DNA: TGTGCCAGCTCACCTCTTGCAGATACGCAGTATTTT.

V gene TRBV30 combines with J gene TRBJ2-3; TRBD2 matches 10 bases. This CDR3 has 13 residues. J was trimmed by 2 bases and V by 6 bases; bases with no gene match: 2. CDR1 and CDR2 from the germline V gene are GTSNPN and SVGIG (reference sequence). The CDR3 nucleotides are TGTGCCTGTGGACTAGCGGACACAGATACGCAGTATTTT. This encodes CACGLADTDTQYF.

The CDR3 DNA reads TGCGCCAGCAGCCAAGAAGGTCGGGGAGGCACCGGGGAGCTGTTTTTT. It is translated as CASSQEGRGGTGELFF. The chain is built from TRBV4-1 and TRBJ2-2; weak D call: TRBD2 (6 bases). The germline CDR1 and CDR2 sequences are MGHRA and YSYEKL. V lost 0 bases and J 4 bases, leaving 12 bases between the germline ends. The CDR3 totals 16 residues.

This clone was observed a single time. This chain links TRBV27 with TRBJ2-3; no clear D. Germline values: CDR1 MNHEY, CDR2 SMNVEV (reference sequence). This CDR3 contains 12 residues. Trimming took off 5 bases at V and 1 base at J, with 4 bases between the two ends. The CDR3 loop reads CASSRGTDTQYF. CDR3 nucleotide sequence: TGTGCCAGCAGTCGGGGCACAGATACGCAGTATTTT.

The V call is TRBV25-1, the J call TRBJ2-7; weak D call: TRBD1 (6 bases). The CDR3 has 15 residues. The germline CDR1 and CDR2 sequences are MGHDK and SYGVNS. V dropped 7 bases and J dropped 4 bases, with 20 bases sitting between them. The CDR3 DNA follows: TGTGCCAGCACCTCGCGTGGGGGCCATCTTTACGAGCAGTACTTC. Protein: CASTSRGGHLYEQYF.

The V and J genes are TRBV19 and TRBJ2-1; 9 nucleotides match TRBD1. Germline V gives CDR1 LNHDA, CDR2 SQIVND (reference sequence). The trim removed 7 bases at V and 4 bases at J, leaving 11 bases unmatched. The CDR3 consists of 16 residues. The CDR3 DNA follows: TGTGCCAGTACCAATGGATGGGACAGGGAATACAATGAGCAGTTCTTC. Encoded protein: CASTNGWDREYNEQFF.

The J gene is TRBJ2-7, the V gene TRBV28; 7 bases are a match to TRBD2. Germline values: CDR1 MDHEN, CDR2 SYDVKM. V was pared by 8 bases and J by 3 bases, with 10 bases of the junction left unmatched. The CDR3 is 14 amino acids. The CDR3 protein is CASAASGTNYEQYF. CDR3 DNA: TGTGCCAGCGCCGCGTCCGGGACTAACTACGAGCAGTACTTC.

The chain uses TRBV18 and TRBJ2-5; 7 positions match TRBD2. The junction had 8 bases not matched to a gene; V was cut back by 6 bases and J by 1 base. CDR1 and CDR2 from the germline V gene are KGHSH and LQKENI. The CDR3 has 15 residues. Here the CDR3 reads CASSWRERGQETQYF. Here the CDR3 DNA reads TGTGCCAGCTCGTGGCGGGAGAGAGGCCAAGAGACCCAGTACTTC.

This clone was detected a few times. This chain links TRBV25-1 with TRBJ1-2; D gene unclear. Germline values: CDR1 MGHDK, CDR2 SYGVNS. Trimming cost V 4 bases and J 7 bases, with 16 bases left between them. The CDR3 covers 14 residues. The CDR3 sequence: CASSVTTREGGYTF. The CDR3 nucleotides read TGTGCCAGCAGTGTCACGACTAGGGAGGGTGGCTACACCTTC.

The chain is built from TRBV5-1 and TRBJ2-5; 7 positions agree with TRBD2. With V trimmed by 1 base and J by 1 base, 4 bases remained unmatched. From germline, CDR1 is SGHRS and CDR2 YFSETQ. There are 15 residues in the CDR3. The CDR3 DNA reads TGCGCCAGCAGCTTGTTTGGGGGGGTCCAAGAGACCCAGTACTTC. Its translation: CASSLFGGVQETQYF. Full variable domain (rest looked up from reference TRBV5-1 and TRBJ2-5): KAGVTQTPRYLIKTRGQQVTLSCSPISGHRSVSWYQQTPGQGLQFLFEYFSETQRNKGNFPGRFSGRQFSNSRSEMNVSTLELGDSALYLCASSLFGGVQETQYFGPGTRLLVL.

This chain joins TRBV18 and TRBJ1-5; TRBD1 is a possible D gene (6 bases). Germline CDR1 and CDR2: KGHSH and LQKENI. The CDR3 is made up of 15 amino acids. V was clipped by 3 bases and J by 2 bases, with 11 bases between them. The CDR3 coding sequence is TGTGCCAGCTCACCGACAGGAGGTCGCAATCAGCCCCAGCATTTT. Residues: CASSPTGGRNQPQHF.

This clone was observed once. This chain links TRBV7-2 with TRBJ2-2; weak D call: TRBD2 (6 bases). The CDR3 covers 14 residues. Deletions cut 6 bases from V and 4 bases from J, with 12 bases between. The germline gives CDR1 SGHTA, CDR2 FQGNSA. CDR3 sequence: CASRPDGGTGELFF. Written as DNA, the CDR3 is TGTGCCAGCAGACCGGACGGGGGCACCGGGGAGCTGTTTTTT.

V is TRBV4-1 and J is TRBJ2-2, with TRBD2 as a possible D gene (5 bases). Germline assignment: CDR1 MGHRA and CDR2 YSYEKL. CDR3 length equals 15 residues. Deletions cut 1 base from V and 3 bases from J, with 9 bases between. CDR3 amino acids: CASSQGTGDTGELFF. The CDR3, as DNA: TGCGCCAGCAGCCAAGGAACCGGGGACACCGGGGAGCTGTTTTTT.

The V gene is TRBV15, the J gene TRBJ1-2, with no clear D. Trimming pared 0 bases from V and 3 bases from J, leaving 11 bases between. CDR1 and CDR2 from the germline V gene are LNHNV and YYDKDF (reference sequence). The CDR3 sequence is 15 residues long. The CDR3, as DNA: TGTGCCACCAGCAGAGATCAAAGACACCACTATGGCTACACCTTC. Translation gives CATSRDQRHHYGYTF.

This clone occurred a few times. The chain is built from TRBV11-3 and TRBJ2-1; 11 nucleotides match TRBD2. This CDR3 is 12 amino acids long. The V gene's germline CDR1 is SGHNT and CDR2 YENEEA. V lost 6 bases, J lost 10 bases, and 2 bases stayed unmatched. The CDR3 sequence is CASSRTSGEQFF. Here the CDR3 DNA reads TGTGCCAGCAGTCGGACTAGCGGGGAGCAGTTCTTC.